This T cell receptor (beta chain) was sequenced in a study of cytomegalovirus exposure and HLA in healthy donors. Study outcomes and limitations: The likely explanation for a cluster of highly shared sequence variants was sequencing artifact. Per a prior analysis, the majority of TCR beta V segments were productive roughly 87% or roughly 30% of the time. The records held CMV serostatus as the only immune exposure information.

Comment on this clone: The antigen is unknown. Other DNA sequences in this specimen translate into the identical CDR3.

Per germline, CDR1 MNHEY and CDR2 SVGAGI. CDR3 length: 14 residues. Trimming stripped 0 bases from V and 2 bases from J, with 7 bases between. PCR involved 60 Vbeta and 13 Jbeta primers. Authors' methods: It was a later analysis that counted about 80 million unique TCR beta chains, of which 8.5 million to 12 million were shared. The data were produced by immunoSEQ multiplex PCR, yet TCRdb's version contains in-frame clones alone and is incomplete. V, J and clone size reflect that table, while D and trimming were determined from the DNA. The sample has about 150,000 clones, more than 75% seen once. J is TRBJ1-2 and V is TRBV6-5; possible D gene TRBD1, 5 bases. The receptor was derived from a man aged 35 to 55 in good health and CMV-seronegative. The sample comprised PBMCs. CDR3 loop: CASSYSPGNYGYTF. The DNA for the CDR3 is TGTGCCAGCAGTTACTCACCAGGGAACTATGGCTACACCTTC.